These 20 T cell receptor beta chains originate from one sample sequenced in a study of T cells in Graves' hyperthyroidism and ophthalmopathy. RNA transcripts provided the source from which TCR beta CDR3 regions were amplified. In the first-round RT-PCR of the TCR CDR3, the HTBI primer set was used. TCRdb used MiXCR to reprocess the multiplex PCR reads, holding one entry per CDR3 protein. The data hold roughly 98,000 distinct CDR3 sequences, with 35% to 45% observed a single time. Source material: peripheral blood or thyroid tissue (not recorded which). These receptors came from a woman in her 30s with Graves' hyperthyroidism.

This clonotype is medium-sized within its sample. The chain joins TRBV7-9 to TRBJ1-5; 9 nucleotides match TRBD1. The CDR3 runs 15 residues. Germline V CDR1 and CDR2: SEHNR, FQNEAQ (reference sequence). Germline trimming cut 3 bases from V and 6 bases from J; bases unmatched to any gene: 6. This chain's CDR3 is CASSLGQGGIQPQHF. The CDR3 nucleotides read TGTGCCAGCAGCTTGGGACAGGGAGGGATTCAGCCCCAGCATTTT.

V usage is TRBV10-2 and J usage is TRBJ2-2; TRBD2 is a possible D gene (6 bases). The CDR3 has 14 amino acids. CDR1 is WSHSY and CDR2 is SAAADI in the germline V gene. V gave up 6 bases and J gave up 1 base, with 9 bases separating them. CDR3 loop: CASRVGGNTGELFF. The CDR3 coding sequence is TGCGCCAGCAGGGTCGGGGGGAACACCGGGGAGCTGTTTTTT.

The V and J genes are TRBV11-1 and TRBJ2-7; D is possibly TRBD1 (6 bases). The CDR3 runs 14 residues. The germline gives CDR1 SGHAT, CDR2 FQDESV (reference sequence). Trimming took 3 bases from V and 3 from J, leaving 12 bases between them. The CDR3 DNA sequence: TGTGCCAGCAGCTTGGGCCCGGGACACTACGAGCAGTACTTC. This sequence encodes CASSLGPGHYEQYF.

Remarks on this clonotype: This may arise from a read error, as a much more abundant clone is one base away. The CDR3 DNA sequence: TGTGCCAGCAAAAGAGATGGTGCAGTTTTCTTT. This codes for CASKRDGAVFF. This chain links TRBV6-5 with TRBJ1-1; D gene ambiguous. Trimming took off 7 bases at V and 13 bases at J, with 16 bases between the two ends. The CDR3 runs 11 residues. CDR1 MNHEY and CDR2 SVGAGI come from the germline V gene.

As to this clonotype: The CDR3 does not end in the conserved phenylalanine or tryptophan, so this is likely a read error. J is TRBJ1-2 and V is TRBV28; 11 nucleotides agree with TRBD1. V lost 9 bases and J lost 8; bases outside the gene matches: 5. Germline loops: CDR1 MDHEN, CDR2 SYDVKM. This CDR3 has 12 residues. CDR3 in DNA: TGTGCCAGTGGGACAGGGGGTGGCGGCTACACCATC. Residues: CASGTGGGGYTI.

Note on this clonotype: Compared with germline, one end of the junction differs, possibly owing to a read error. The chain couples TRBV28 to TRBJ1-5; tentatively, D is TRBD1 (5 bases). This CDR3 is 13 amino acids long. Germline V gene sequence: CDR1 MDHEN, CDR2 SYDVKM. CDR3 nucleotide sequence: TGTGCCAGCGGTTTTTACGGGGGTCAGCCCCAGCATTTT. This gives the protein CASGFYGGQPQHF.

For this clonotype: Possible read error: a much larger clone is one base away. This chain links TRBV2 with TRBJ1-2; no definite D call. This CDR3 is 12 amino acids long. Germline-derived CDR1 and CDR2 are SNHLY and FYNNEI. V shed 5 bases and J shed 6 bases, with 10 bases lying between them. CDR3 loop: CASSPTLHGYTF. Here the CDR3 DNA reads TGTGCCAGCAGTCCTACCCTACATGGCTACACCTTC.

The chain couples TRBV6-6 to TRBJ2-7, with D perhaps matching TRBD2 (6 bases). Trimming pared 1 base from V and 6 bases from J, leaving 13 bases between. There are 14 residues in the CDR3. Germline V gives CDR1 MNHNY, CDR2 SVGAGI (reference sequence). Here the CDR3 DNA reads TGTGCCAGCAGTTACTTAGCGGTACCTCCCGAGCAGTACTTC. It is translated as CASSYLAVPPEQYF.

This chain joins TRBV7-9 and TRBJ1-6; no clear D gene. Germline-derived CDR1 and CDR2 are SEHNR and FQNEAQ (reference sequence). Trimming removed 6 bases at V and 3 bases at J, with 12 bases between. The CDR3 is 15 residues long. CDR3 region: CASSSGPYYNSPLHF. CDR3 coding DNA: TGTGCCAGCAGTTCGGGCCCCTACTATAATTCACCCCTCCACTTT.

With respect to this clonotype: The CDR3 does not close with the conserved phenylalanine or tryptophan, likely indicating a read error. V gene TRBV2 combines with J gene TRBJ1-5; D remains ambiguous. This CDR3 contains 19 residues. The V end was cut by 5 bases, the J end by 5 bases, with 28 bases between. Germline CDR1 is SNHLY and CDR2 is FYNNEI. The CDR3 nucleotides read TGTGCCAGCAGTTTCGGCCCGCCACCCTTAACGGGTGAATATCAGCCCCAGCATCTT. Protein product: CASSFGPPPLTGEYQPQHL.

Worth noting for this clonotype: A much larger clonotype is one base distant, so this may be a read error. The rearrangement uses TRBV6-5 and TRBJ1-5; D uncertain. The V and J ends lost 6 bases and 0 bases respectively, with 9 bases between them. The V gene's germline CDR1 is MNHEY and CDR2 SVGAGI. The length of the CDR3 is 14 residues. The CDR3 region is CASRWLPSNQPQHF. DNA of the CDR3: TGTGCCAGCAGGTGGCTCCCTAGCAATCAGCCCCAGCATTTT.

This clonotype was seen many times. CDR3 sequence: CASIGSRNTGELFF. The CDR3 coding sequence is TGTGCCAGCATCGGGTCTCGAAACACCGGGGAGCTGTTTTTT. The chain has TRBV6-5 and TRBJ2-2; D call uncertain. Germline V CDR1 and CDR2: MNHEY, SVGAGI. The V end lost 7 bases, the J end lost 2 bases, and 11 bases lay between the germline ends. CDR3 length: 14 residues.

This clonotype has ten or more counts. This chain connects TRBV2 to TRBJ1-5, with 9 positions matching TRBD1. CDR1 is SNHLY, CDR2 FYNNEI, per germline. V shed 5 bases, J shed 6 bases, and the junction held 17 bases outside the gene matches. The length of the CDR3 is 18 residues. CDR3 nucleotides: TGTGCCAGCAGTACCCGGAGGCCCTTGGACAGGGGAGGTCAGCCCCAGCATTTT. Its protein is CASSTRRPLDRGGQPQHF.

The chain joins TRBV7-3 to TRBJ1-1; no firm D call. V lost 1 base and J 13 bases, leaving 13 bases between the germline ends. The germline gives CDR1 SGHTA, CDR2 FQGTGA. This CDR3 has 12 residues. The CDR3 DNA reads as TGTGCCAGCAGCTTAAATGAAGGTTCTGTTTTCTTT. As protein: CASSLNEGSVFF.

This clonotype was picked up many times. The chain recombines TRBV4-1 with TRBJ2-5; TRBD1 agrees at 8 bases. Trimming took 2 bases from V and 5 from J; bases not matched to a gene: 4. In germline, CDR1 is MGHRA, CDR2 YSYEKL. CDR3 length equals 14 residues. CDR3 coding DNA: TGCGCCAGCAGCCAATGGACAGGGCGGGAGACCCAGTACTTC. Encoded protein: CASSQWTGRETQYF.

This clonotype was seen a single time. The CDR3 sequence is CASGRASTGELFF. The CDR3 DNA sequence: TGTGCTAGCGGGAGGGCCTCAACCGGGGAGCTGTTTTTT. This rearrangement joins TRBV25-1 to TRBJ2-2; 11 bases align to TRBD2. Germline CDR1 reads MGHDK; CDR2 reads SYGVNS. CDR3 length: 13 residues.

This clonotype appeared many times. This rearrangement joins TRBV6-5 to TRBJ1-5; D gene unclear. Deletions cut 4 bases from V and 4 bases from J, with 8 bases between. CDR1 and CDR2 (germline): MNHEY, SVGAGI. This CDR3 contains 13 residues. CDR3 residues: CASSSTVNQPQHF. CDR3 DNA sequence: TGTGCCAGCAGTTCTACAGTTAATCAGCCCCAGCATTTT.

The chain links TRBV2 to TRBJ1-1, with 7 bases matching TRBD1. Losses at the gene ends were 4 bases for V and 7 bases for J; bases not matched to a gene: 9. The CDR3 is 14 amino acids. Germline lookup yields CDR1 SNHLY and CDR2 FYNNEI. The CDR3 nucleotides are TGTGCCAGCAGTGGCGTACAGGGGCATGGTGAAGCTTTCTTT. This codes for CASSGVQGHGEAFF.

The sample holds many counts of this clonotype. The chain carries TRBV7-6 and TRBJ1-1; D not resolved. Germline V gene lookup returns CDR1 SGHVS and CDR2 FNYEAQ. The V end lost 5 bases, the J end lost 4 bases, and 14 bases lay between the germline ends. This CDR3 comprises 14 residues. CDR3: CASSAGASITEAFF. CDR3 bases: TGTGCCAGCAGCGCGGGAGCCTCCATCACTGAAGCTTTCTTT. The variable domain in full, completed from reference TRBV7-6 and TRBJ1-1, reads GAGVSQSPRYKVTKRGQDVALRCDPISGHVSLYWYRQALGQGPEFLTYFNYEAQQDKSGLPNDRFSAERPEGSISTLTIQRTEQRDSAMYRCASSAGASITEAFFGQGTRLTVV.

The chain has TRBV5-8 and TRBJ1-2; D gene unclear. This CDR3 is built from 14 residues. Deletions cut 0 bases from V and 8 bases from J, with 14 bases between. Germline V gene lookup returns CDR1 SGHTS and CDR2 YDEGEE. DNA for the CDR3: TGTGCCAGCAGCTTGGCGGGGATCGGCTACGGCTACACCTTC. Translated: CASSLAGIGYGYTF.